This is a list of T cell receptor beta chains from one sample in a study of T-cell reconstitution after alpha-beta-depleted transplantation in children. TCRdb used MiXCR to reprocess the PCR reads, holding one entry per CDR3 protein. The table records some 530,000 distinct CDR3 sequences, around 13% of them present only once. The input for sequencing was PBMCs from the stem cell graft donor, taken from the stem cell graft. Every receptor here comes from a human donor who donated a stem cell graft to a child with combined immunodeficiency. Each CDR3 is given with its conserved first and last residue. A D gene is named only where the DNA matches it firmly. Size is omitted from some rows. Given values are once, few, many or a class for expanded clones.

TRBV9	TRBJ2-1	NA	many	TGTGCCAGCAGCGCTAGCCCAGCCGGGATGCAGTTCTTC	CASSASPAGMQFF
TRBV5-1	TRBJ1-6	NA	few	TGCGCCAGCAGCTGGGAAGGACAGAATAATTCACCCCTCCACTTT	CASSWEGQNNSPLHF
TRBV25-1	TRBJ2-7	TRBD2	few	TGTGCCAGCAGTGCGAGCGGGATCTACGAGCAGTACTTC	CASSASGIYEQYF
TRBV3-1	TRBJ2-2	NA	many	TGTGCCAGCAGCCTAAACGCGAAATTCAACACCGGGGAGCTGTTTTTT	CASSLNAKFNTGELFF
TRBV11-2	TRBJ2-1	NA	few	TGTGCCAGCAGCGCCAAGAGGGCGTGGATCAGCGACAATGAGCAGTTCTTC	CASSAKRAWISDNEQFF
TRBV24-1	TRBJ2-2	NA	NA	TGTGCCACCAGTGGTAGTGGCACCGGGGAGCTGTTTTTT	CATSGSGTGELFF
TRBV20-1	TRBJ2-3	TRBD2	few	TGCAGTGCTAGAGAGGTCAGCGGGAGTTTGGGAGATACGCAGTATTTT	CSAREVSGSLGDTQYF
TRBV7-9	TRBJ1-2	NA	NA	TGTGCCAGCAGCTTAATAAACGGGGTGAACTATGGCTACACCTTC	CASSLINGVNYGYTF
TRBV6-2/TRBV6-3	TRBJ2-4	NA	NA	TGTGCCAGCAGTTATGCCAGGGCGGATAACATTCAGTACTTC	CASSYARADNIQYF
TRBV28	TRBJ1-3	NA	few	TGTGCCAGCAGTTTAGGCATCCGCTCTGGAAACACCATATATTTT	CASSLGIRSGNTIYF
TRBV7-2	TRBJ2-1	TRBD2	few	TGTGCCAGCAGCCCGCGGACTAGCGGGGGGGCCTACAATGAGCAGTTCTTC	CASSPRTSGGAYNEQFF
TRBV10-3	TRBJ2-3	NA	NA	TGTGCCGCATCCTTTGGGCACAGCACAGATACGCAGTATTTT	CAASFGHSTDTQYF
TRBV7-8	TRBJ2-2	NA	few	TGTGCCAGCAGCGCGGGCCACACCGGGGAGCTGTTTTTT	CASSAGHTGELFF
TRBV6-2/TRBV6-3	TRBJ2-1	TRBD2	many	TGTGCCAGCAGTCCCCGGACTAGCGGGATAAATGAGCAGTTCTTC	CASSPRTSGINEQFF
TRBV12-3/TRBV12-4	TRBJ2-7	NA	NA	TGTGCCAGCAGAAAGACAGAGTCCTCCAACTACGAGCAGTACTTC	CASRKTESSNYEQYF
TRBV12-3/TRBV12-4	TRBJ1-2	NA	few	TGTGCCAGCAGTTTGGGGTTGACCTCCTATGGCTACACCTTC	CASSLGLTSYGYTF
TRBV5-1	TRBJ2-7	NA	many	TGCGCCAGCAGCTTCGGTAGACCGCCGGTCGAGCAGTACTTC	CASSFGRPPVEQYF